A single sample is the source of the 5 T cell receptor beta chains below, sequenced in a study of blood T cell repertoires in COVID-19. The protocol was immunoSEQ multiplex PCR, while the TCRdb copy is restricted to in-frame clones and leaves out a portion. Among about 140,000 clones listed, roughly 80% were seen once. The sample comprised peripheral blood. Source of these receptors: a woman aged 45-59 years with active or convalescent COVID-19.

This chain uses TRBV19 with TRBJ1-1; 7 bases fit TRBD1. The germline V gene encodes CDR1 LNHDA and CDR2 SQIVND (reference sequence). The CDR3 is 14 amino acids. J lost 1 base, V lost 4 bases, and 3 bases had no gene match. CDR3 region: CASSRQGGNTEAFF. The CDR3 nucleotides are TGTGCCAGTAGTAGACAGGGTGGGAACACTGAAGCTTTCTTT.

This rearrangement joins TRBV3-1 (or the pseudogene TRBV3-2) to TRBJ2-7, with D tentatively TRBD1 (5 bases). The CDR3 runs 11 residues. The V end lost 5 bases, the J end lost 3 bases, and 5 bases lay between the germline ends. Per germline, CDR1 LGHDT and CDR2 YNNKEL (reference sequence). CDR3 residues: CASSDSYEQYF. Here the CDR3 DNA reads TGTGCCAGCAGCGACAGCTACGAGCAGTACTTC.

CDR3 nucleotide sequence: TGTGCCAGCAGCCCCTGGACTAGCGGGGTTAAGCAGTACTTC. The encoded protein is CASSPWTSGVKQYF. The rearrangement uses TRBV7-2 and TRBJ2-7; 12 nucleotides match TRBD2. This CDR3 has 14 residues. Germline CDR1 and CDR2: SGHTA and FQGNSA. Trimming took 5 bases from V and 8 from J; bases not matched to a gene: 7.

The CDR3 reads CASSRDRGSNQPQHF. CDR3 in DNA: TGTGCCAGCAGCCGGGACAGGGGGAGCAATCAGCCCCAGCATTTT. The chain couples TRBV7-8 to TRBJ1-5; TRBD1 matches at 11 bases. The CDR3 covers 15 residues. V was pared by 5 bases and J by 1 base, with 1 base of the junction left unmatched. The germline gives CDR1 SGHVS, CDR2 FQNEAQ.

The chain has TRBV29-1 and TRBJ1-4, with TRBD1 matching 7 bases. Germline CDR1 reads SQVTM; CDR2 reads ANQGSEA. Germline trimming cut 3 bases from V and 7 bases from J; bases unmatched to any gene: 8. The CDR3 is made up of 14 amino acids. The CDR3 nucleotides read TGCAGCGTTGACCCAGGGGGTGTAGGTGAAAAACTGTTTTTT. It specifies CSVDPGGVGEKLFF.